The present T cell receptor beta chain was sequenced within a study of neurological immune-mediated disorders. MiXCR, applied by TCRdb to the 5' RACE reads, yields one record per CDR3 protein. The sample holds more than 75,000 distinct CDR3 sequences, 10% to 13% seen once. Ten or more counts support this clonotype. This clonotype originated in a middle-aged man in good health. Specimen: PBMCs.

CDR3 DNA sequence: TGCGCCAGCAGCTTACGGGGGGCGCGTACAGATACGCAGTATTTT. It codes for CASSLRGARTDTQYF. The chain combines TRBV5-1 with TRBJ2-3; the D gene is possibly TRBD2 (7 bases). The germline CDR1 and CDR2 sequences are SGHRS and YFSETQ. Trimming removed 2 bases from V and 3 bases from J, with 13 bases in between. This CDR3 region has 15 residues.